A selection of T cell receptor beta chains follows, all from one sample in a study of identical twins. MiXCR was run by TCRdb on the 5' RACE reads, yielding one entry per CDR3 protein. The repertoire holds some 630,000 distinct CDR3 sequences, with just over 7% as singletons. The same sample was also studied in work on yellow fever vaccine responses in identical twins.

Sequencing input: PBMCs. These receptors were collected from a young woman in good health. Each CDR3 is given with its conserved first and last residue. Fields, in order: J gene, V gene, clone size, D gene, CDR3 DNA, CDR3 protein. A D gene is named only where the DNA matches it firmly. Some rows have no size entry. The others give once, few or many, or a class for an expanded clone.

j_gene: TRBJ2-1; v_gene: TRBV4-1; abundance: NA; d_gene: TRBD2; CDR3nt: TGCGCCAGCAGCCAATACCCCGGGACTAGCGGGAGTAATGAGCAGTTCTTC; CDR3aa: CASSQYPGTSGSNEQFF
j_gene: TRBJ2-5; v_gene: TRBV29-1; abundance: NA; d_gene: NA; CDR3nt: TGCAGCACTGGGGCAGGGGGGGAGACCCAGTACTTC; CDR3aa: CSTGAGGETQYF
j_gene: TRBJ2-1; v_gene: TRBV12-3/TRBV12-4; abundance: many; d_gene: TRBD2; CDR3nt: TGTGCCAGCAGAAACCCTAGCGGGGGGGTAAATGAGCAGTTCTTC; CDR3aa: CASRNPSGGVNEQFF
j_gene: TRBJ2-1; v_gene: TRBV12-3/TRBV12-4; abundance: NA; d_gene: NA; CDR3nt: TGTGCCAGCAGTTTAGCGAGAGTGATCTACAATGAGCAGTTCTTC; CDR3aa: CASSLARVIYNEQFF
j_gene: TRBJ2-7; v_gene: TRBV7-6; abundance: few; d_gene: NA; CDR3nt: TGTGCCAGCAGCTTAGAAGGGTTTAGCTCCTACGAGCAGTACTTC; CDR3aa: CASSLEGFSSYEQYF
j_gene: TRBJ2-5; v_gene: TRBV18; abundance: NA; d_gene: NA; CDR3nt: TGTGCCAGCTCACCACTTGCAGGGCCGGAGGAGACCCAGTACTTC; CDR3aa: CASSPLAGPEETQYF
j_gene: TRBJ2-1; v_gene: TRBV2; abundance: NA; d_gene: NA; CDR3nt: TGTGCCAGCAGTTCTTTTTTTGATGAGCAGTTCTTC; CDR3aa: CASSSFFDEQFF
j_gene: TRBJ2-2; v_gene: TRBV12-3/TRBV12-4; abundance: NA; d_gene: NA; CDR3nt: TGTGCCAGCAGCCCCCAGGGGCGCTCCGGGGAGCTGTTTTTT; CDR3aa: CASSPQGRSGELFF
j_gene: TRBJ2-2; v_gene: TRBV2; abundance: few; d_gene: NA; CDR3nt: TGTGCCAGCACGACAGGTTACGGGGAGCTGTTTTTT; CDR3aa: CASTTGYGELFF
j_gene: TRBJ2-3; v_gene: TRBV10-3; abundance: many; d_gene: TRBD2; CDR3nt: TGTGCCATCAGTGAGATCACGGGAGGGCCCCGAGATACGCAGTATTTT; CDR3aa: CAISEITGGPRDTQYF
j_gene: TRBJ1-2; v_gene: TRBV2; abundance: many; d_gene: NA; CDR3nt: TGTGCCAGCAGTGCGTTAAATAACTATGGCTACACCTTC; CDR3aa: CASSALNNYGYTF
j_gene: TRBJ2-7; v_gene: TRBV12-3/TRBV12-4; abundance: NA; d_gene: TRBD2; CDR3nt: TGTGCCAGCAGTTTAGCCACGGGACTCCGGGTGGCTAGCGGGCCCTCCTACGAGCAGTACTTC; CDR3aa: CASSLATGLRVASGPSYEQYF
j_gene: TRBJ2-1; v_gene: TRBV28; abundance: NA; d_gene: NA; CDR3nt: TGTGCCAGCAGCCATCGACAGCCCTCCTACAATGAGCAGTTCTTC; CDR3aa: CASSHRQPSYNEQFF
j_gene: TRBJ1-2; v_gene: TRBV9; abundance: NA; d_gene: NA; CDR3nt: TGTGCCAGCAGCGTATTTTCAGGGGATGGCTACACCTTC; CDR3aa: CASSVFSGDGYTF
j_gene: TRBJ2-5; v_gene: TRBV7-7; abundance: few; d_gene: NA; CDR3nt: TGTGCCAGCAGCTTAGTCCTGAATAGCCCTCAAGAGACCCAGTACTTC; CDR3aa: CASSLVLNSPQETQYF
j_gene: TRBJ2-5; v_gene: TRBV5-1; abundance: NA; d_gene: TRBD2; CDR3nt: TGCGCCAGCAGCTGGCCGAGGAGCGGGAGTACTGAGACCCAGTACTTC; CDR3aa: CASSWPRSGSTETQYF
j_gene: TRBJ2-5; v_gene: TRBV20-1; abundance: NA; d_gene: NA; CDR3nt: TGCAGTACATTAGACTGGGGAGAGACCCAGTACTTC; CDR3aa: CSTLDWGETQYF
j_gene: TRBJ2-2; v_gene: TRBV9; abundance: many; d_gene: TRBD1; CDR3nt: TGTGCCAGCAGCGCCACGGGACAGCTTCCCACCGGGGAGCTGTTTTTT; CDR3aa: CASSATGQLPTGELFF
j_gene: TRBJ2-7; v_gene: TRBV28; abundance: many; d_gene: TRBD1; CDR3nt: TGTGCCAGCAGAAGACAGGGAACCTACGAGCAGTACTTC; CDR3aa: CASRRQGTYEQYF
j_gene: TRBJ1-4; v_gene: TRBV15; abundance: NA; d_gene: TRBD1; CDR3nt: TGTGCCACCAGCAGGGACGGGACAGGAAATGAAAAACTGTTTTTT; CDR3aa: CATSRDGTGNEKLFF
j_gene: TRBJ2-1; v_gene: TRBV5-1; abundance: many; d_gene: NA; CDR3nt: TGCGCCAGCAGCTTGTGGGGTTCTGAGCAGTTCTTC; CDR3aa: CASSLWGSEQFF
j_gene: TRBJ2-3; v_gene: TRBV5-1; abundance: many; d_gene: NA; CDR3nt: TGCGCCAGCAGCTTGGAGGGGGGTTTCACAGATACGCAGTATTTT; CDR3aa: CASSLEGGFTDTQYF
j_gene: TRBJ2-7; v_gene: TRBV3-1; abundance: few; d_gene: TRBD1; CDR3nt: TGTGCCAGCAGCCAAGATTTGGGACAGGGGGCTTCCTACGAGCAGTACTTC; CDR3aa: CASSQDLGQGASYEQYF
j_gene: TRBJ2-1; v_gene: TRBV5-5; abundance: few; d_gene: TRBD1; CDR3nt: TGTGCCAGCAGCTTGGCGAACAGGGACAGGGGTTCCTACAATGAGCAGTTCTTC; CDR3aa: CASSLANRDRGSYNEQFF
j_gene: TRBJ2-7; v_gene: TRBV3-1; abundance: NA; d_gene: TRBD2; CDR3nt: TGTGCCAGCAGCTACTCCGGACTAGCGGGAGAAACCCCCTACGAGCAGTACTTC; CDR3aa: CASSYSGLAGETPYEQYF
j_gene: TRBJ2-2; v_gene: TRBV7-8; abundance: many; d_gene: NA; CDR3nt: TGTGCCAGCAGCTTAGACCAGGGCACCGGGGAGCTGTTTTTT; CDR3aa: CASSLDQGTGELFF
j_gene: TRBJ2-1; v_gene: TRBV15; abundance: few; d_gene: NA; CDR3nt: TGTGCCACCAGCACTGAAGGGCTGTACAATGAGCAGTTCTTC; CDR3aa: CATSTEGLYNEQFF
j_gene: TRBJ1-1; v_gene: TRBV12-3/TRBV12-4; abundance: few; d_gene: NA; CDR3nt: TGTGCCAGCAGTTTAGCGAGGGCTTTCTTT; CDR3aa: CASSLARAFF
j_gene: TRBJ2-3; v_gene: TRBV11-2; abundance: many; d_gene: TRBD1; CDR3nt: TGTGCCATATCGGGACAGACTACTTTAGATACGCAGTATTTT; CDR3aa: CAISGQTTLDTQYF
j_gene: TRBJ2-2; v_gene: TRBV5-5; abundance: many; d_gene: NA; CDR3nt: TGTGCCAGCAGCTTGGAGCGCGCGGTCGGGGAGCTGTTTTTT; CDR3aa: CASSLERAVGELFF
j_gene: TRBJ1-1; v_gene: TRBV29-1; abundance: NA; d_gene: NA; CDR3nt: TGCAGCGTTGAACAGCGCCCCAGCCGGAACACTGAAGCTTTCTTT; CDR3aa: CSVEQRPSRNTEAFF
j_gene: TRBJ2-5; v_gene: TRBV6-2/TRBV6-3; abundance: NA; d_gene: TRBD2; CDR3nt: TGTGCCAGCAGGCTACCTAGCGGGCAAGAGACCCAGTACTTC; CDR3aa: CASRLPSGQETQYF
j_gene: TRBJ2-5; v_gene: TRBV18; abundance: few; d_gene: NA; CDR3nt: TGTGCCAGCTCACCACCGATCCAAGAGACCCAGTACTTC; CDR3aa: CASSPPIQETQYF
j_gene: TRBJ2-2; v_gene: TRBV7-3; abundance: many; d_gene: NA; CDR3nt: TGTGCCAGCAGCTTTACGAGCGGTACCGGGGAGCTGTTTTTT; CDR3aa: CASSFTSGTGELFF
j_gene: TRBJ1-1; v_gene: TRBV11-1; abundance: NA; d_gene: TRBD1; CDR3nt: TGTGCCAGCAGCTTAGCCGGGACAGGCGGATTAGGAGCTTTCTTT; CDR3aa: CASSLAGTGGLGAFF
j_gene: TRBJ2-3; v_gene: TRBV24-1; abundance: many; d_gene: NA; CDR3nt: TGTGCCACCAGTGATTTGGGGCAGGGCGCAGATACGCAGTATTTT; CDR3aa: CATSDLGQGADTQYF
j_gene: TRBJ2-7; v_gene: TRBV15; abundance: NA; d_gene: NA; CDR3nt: TGTGCCACCAGCAGAGATGTCTACGAGCAGTACTTC; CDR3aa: CATSRDVYEQYF
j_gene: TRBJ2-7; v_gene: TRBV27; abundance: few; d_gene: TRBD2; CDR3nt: TGTGCCAGCAGCCCGACTAGCCTCAGCTCCTACGAGCAGTACTTC; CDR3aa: CASSPTSLSSYEQYF
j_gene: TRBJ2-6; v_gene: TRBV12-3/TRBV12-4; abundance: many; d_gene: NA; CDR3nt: TGTGCCAGCACCCTGTGGGTCTCTGGGGCCAACGTCCTGACTTTC; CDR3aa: CASTLWVSGANVLTF
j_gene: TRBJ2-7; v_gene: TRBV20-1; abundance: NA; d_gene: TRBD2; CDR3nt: TGCAGTGCTAATTTAGCGGGAGGGCGAGTTGAGCAGTACTTC; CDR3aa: CSANLAGGRVEQYF
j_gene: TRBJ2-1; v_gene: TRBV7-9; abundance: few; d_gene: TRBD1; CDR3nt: TGTGCCAGCAGCCAATCTACAGGGGTGCAGTTCTTC; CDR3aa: CASSQSTGVQFF
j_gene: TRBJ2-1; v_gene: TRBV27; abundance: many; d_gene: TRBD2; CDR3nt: TGTGCCAGCAGGAGTACGGGACTAGCGGTCCCTAGCTCCTACAATGAGCAGTTCTTC; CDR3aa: CASRSTGLAVPSSYNEQFF
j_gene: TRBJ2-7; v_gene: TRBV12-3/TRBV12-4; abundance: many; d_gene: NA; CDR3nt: TGTGCCAGCAGTTTACCGTGGGTTTCCTACGAGCAGTACTTC; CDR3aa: CASSLPWVSYEQYF
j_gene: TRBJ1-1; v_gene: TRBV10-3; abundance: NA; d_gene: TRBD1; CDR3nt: TGTGCCACCGGGACAGAACTGAACACTGAAGCTTTCTTT; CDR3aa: CATGTELNTEAFF
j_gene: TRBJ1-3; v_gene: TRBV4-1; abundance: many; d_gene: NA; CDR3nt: TGCGCCAGCAGTCCAACAGGGTACGGAAACACCATATATTTT; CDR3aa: CASSPTGYGNTIYF
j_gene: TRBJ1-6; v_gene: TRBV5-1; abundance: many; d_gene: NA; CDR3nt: TGCGCCAGCAGCTTGCAGGCAGATAATTCACCCCTCCACTTT; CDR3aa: CASSLQADNSPLHF
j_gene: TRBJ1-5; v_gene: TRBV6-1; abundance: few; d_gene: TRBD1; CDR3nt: TGTGCCAGCAGGCCAAAGAGAACAGGGGTTAGCAATCAGCCCCAGCATTTT; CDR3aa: CASRPKRTGVSNQPQHF
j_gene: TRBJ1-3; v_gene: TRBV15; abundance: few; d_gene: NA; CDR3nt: TGTGCCACCAGCAGAGCCGGCGGCCACTCTGGAAACACCATATATTTT; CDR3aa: CATSRAGGHSGNTIYF
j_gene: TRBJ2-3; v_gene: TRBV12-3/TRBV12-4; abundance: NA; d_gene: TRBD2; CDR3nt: TGTGCCACCGCGGGGGAGGGACCCCTCTCGCAGTATTTT; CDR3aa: CATAGEGPLSQYF
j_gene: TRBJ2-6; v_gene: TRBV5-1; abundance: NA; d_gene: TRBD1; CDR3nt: TGCGCCAGCAGCACAGATCTTCGGGACAGGGGCTCTGGGGCCAACGTCCTGACTTTC; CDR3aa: CASSTDLRDRGSGANVLTF